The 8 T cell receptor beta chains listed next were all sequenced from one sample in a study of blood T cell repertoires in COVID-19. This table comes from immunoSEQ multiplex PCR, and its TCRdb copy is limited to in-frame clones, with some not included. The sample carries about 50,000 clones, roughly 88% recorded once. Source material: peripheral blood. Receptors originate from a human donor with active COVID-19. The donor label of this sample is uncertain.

For the CDR3, the DNA is TGTGCCAGCAGTGATGGTTACAGGGGTAATCAGCCCCAGCATTTT. Translation gives CASSDGYRGNQPQHF. The rearrangement joins TRBV2 to TRBJ1-5, with 7 bases identical to TRBD1. The J segment lost 4 bases and the V segment lost 3 bases, leaving 6 bases of the junction unmatched. The CDR3 is 15 amino acids. CDR1 is SNHLY, CDR2 FYNNEI, per germline.

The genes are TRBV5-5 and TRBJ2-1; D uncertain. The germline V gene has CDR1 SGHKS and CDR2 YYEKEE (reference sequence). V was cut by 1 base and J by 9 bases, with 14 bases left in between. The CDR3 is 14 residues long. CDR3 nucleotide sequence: TGTGCCAGCAGCTTGTTATCGGTACGGAGTGAGCAGTTCTTC. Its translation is CASSLLSVRSEQFF.

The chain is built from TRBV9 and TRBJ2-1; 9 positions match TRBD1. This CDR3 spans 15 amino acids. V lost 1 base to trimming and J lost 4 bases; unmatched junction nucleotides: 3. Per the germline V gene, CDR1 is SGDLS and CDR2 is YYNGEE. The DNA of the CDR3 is TGTGCCAGCAGCGTAATGGGACAGGGTTACAATGAGCAGTTCTTC. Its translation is CASSVMGQGYNEQFF. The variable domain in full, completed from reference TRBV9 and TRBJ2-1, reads DSGVTQTPKHLITATGQRVTLRCSPRSGDLSVYWYQQSLDQGLQFLIQYYNGEERAKGNILERFSAQQFPDLHSELNLSSLELGDSALYFCASSVMGQGYNEQFFGPGTRLTVL.

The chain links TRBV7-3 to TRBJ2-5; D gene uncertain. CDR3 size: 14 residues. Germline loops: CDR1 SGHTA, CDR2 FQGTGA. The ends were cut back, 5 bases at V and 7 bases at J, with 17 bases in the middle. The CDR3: CASSLFGPNRTQYF. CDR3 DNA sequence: TGTGCCAGCAGCCTCTTCGGTCCCAATAGGACCCAGTACTTC. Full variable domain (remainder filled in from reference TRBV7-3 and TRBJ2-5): GAGVSQTPSNKVTEKGKYVELRCDPISGHTALYWYRQSLGQGPEFLIYFQGTGAADDSGLPNDRFFAVRPEGSVSTLKIQRTERGDSAVYLCASSLFGPNRTQYFGPGTRLLVL.

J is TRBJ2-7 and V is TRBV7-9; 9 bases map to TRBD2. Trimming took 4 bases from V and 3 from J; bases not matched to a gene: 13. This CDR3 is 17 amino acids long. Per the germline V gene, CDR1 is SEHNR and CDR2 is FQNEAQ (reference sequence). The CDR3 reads CASSSQGSGSFSYEQYF. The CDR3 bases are TGTGCCAGCAGCTCACAGGGTAGCGGGAGTTTTAGCTACGAGCAGTACTTC.

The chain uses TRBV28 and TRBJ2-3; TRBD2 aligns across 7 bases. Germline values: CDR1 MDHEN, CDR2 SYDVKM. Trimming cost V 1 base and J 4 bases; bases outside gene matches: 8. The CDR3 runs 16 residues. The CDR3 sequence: CASSLSVGGGADTQYF. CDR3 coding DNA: TGTGCCAGCAGTTTATCCGTCGGTGGGGGGGCAGATACGCAGTATTTT.

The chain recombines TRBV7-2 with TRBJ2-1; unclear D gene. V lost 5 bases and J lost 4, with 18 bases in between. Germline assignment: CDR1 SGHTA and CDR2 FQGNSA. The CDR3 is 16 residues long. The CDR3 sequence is CASSPPLPGAYNEQFF. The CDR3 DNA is TGTGCCAGCAGCCCCCCGCTGCCCGGAGCATACAATGAGCAGTTCTTC.

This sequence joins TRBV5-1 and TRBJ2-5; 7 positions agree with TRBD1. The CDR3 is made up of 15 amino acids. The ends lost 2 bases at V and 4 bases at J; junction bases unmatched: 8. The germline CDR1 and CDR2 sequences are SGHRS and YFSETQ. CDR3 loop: CASSLSGTEGETQYF. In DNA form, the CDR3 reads TGCGCCAGCAGCTTAAGTGGGACAGAGGGAGAGACCCAGTACTTC.